Below, 28 T cell receptor beta chains from the same sample are listed, as sequenced in a study of cytomegalovirus exposure and HLA in healthy donors. Amplification used 60 Vbeta primers and 13 Jbeta primers. Assay used: immunoSEQ multiplex PCR; TCRdb lists only in-frame clones, some missing. Altogether about 150,000 clones are present, 65% to 75% being singletons, with the ten largest covering under 2.5%. Sequenced sample: PBMCs. Receptor source: a man aged 25 to 45 in good health and CMV-seronegative.

J is TRBJ1-2 and V is TRBV28; D is perhaps TRBD1 (5 bases). Deletions cut 8 bases from V and 8 bases from J, with 24 bases between. Per the germline V gene, CDR1 is MDHEN and CDR2 is SYDVKM. The CDR3 is made up of 15 amino acids. The CDR3 DNA sequence: TGTGCCAGCGCTCCAGGGCGGGGAGGGGTTTACGGCTACACCTTC. Translated, it gives CASAPGRGGVYGYTF.

The chain is built from TRBV28 and TRBJ2-1, with 9 bases identical to TRBD1. With V trimmed by 5 bases and J by 7 bases, 12 bases remained unmatched. This CDR3 contains 16 residues. Germline V gives CDR1 MDHEN, CDR2 SYDVKM. CDR3 DNA: TGTGCCAGCAGTGTCCCCGGGACAGGGATTAGGAATGAGCAGTTCTTC. Translated: CASSVPGTGIRNEQFF.

Comments on this clone: A far larger clone is off by one base, so a read error is likely. J is TRBJ2-2 and V is TRBV5-6; no reliable D call. Germline lookup yields CDR1 SGHDT and CDR2 YYEEEE. The CDR3 contains 15 residues. Trimming took off 0 bases at V and 6 bases at J, with 12 bases between the two ends. DNA of the CDR3: TGTGCCAGCAGCTTGGGAGCTCGTGAGGCCGGGGAGCTGTTTTTT. Translating gives CASSLGAREAGELFF.

This clone was seen a single time. In nucleotides, the CDR3 is TGTGCCAGCAGCTTACTATGGGGGGACAGGGGGCCCACAGATACGCAGTATTTT. As protein: CASSLLWGDRGPTDTQYF. V is TRBV11-2 and J is TRBJ2-3, with 12 bases aligning to TRBD1. Per germline, CDR1 SGHAT and CDR2 FQNNGV. The CDR3 has 18 residues. The V and J ends lost 2 bases and 2 bases, in that order; junction bases with no gene match: 8. Full variable domain (remainder filled in from reference TRBV11-2 and TRBJ2-3): EAGVAQSPRYKIIEKRQSVAFWCNPISGHATLYWYQQILGQGPKLLIQFQNNGVVDDSQLPKDRFSAERLKGVDSTLKIQPAKLEDSAVYLCASSLLWGDRGPTDTQYFGPGTRLTVL.

Notes on this clone: The same CDR3 arises from other DNA sequences in this sample as well. The V gene is TRBV4-2, the J gene TRBJ2-7; 9 nucleotides align to TRBD2. CDR1 LGHNA and CDR2 YNFKEQ come from the germline V gene. This CDR3 has 15 residues. V dropped 0 bases and J dropped 2; count of bases not matched to a gene: 2. The CDR3 nucleotides read TGTGCCAGCAGCCAAGACCGCGGGGGGGCCTACGAGCAGTACTTC. Translation: CASSQDRGGAYEQYF.

This clone appeared a few times. The rearrangement uses TRBV5-1 and TRBJ2-5, with 10 bases fitting TRBD2. The J call may not be correct, given that the DNA end is closer to TRBJ2-7. Per germline, CDR1 SGHRS and CDR2 YFSETQ. CDR3 size: 14 residues. The CDR3 coding sequence is TGCGCCAGCAGACCCAGCGGGGGGGGCAACGAGCAGTACTTC. It specifies CASRPSGGGNEQYF.

The chain links TRBV5-1 to TRBJ2-5; D is uncertain. CDR1 and CDR2 from the germline V gene are SGHRS and YFSETQ. The CDR3 contains 12 residues. V lost 6 bases and J lost 4, with 10 bases in between. The CDR3 nucleotides are TGCGCCAGCACCGGAGTATCAGAGACCCAGTACTTC. Its translation: CASTGVSETQYF.

The rearrangement uses TRBV19 and TRBJ1-5; possibly TRBD1 for D (5 bases). Looked up from germline, CDR1 is LNHDA and CDR2 is SQIVND (reference sequence). CDR3 length: 15 amino acids. With 1 base removed from V and 6 bases from J, the gap between germline ends came to 13 bases. In DNA, the CDR3 is TGTGCCAGTAGTATAGGGGAGGGAGGGGCTCAGCCCCAGCATTTT. Residues: CASSIGEGGAQPQHF.

On this clone itself: Mismatch with germline at one junction end may stem from a read error. The chain is built from TRBV7-7 and TRBJ2-2, with D possibly matching TRBD2 (7 bases). The CDR3 runs to 17 residues. Germline-derived CDR1 and CDR2 are SSHAT and FNYEAQ (reference sequence). CDR3 DNA: TGTGCTAGCAGCCCCCACGGGGGGCTATCCAGCACCGGGGAGCTGTTTTTT. Protein sequence: CASSPHGGLSSTGELFF.

The chain couples TRBV4-3 to TRBJ2-7, with D maybe TRBD1 (5 bases). This CDR3 is built from 14 residues. CDR1 and CDR2 from the germline V gene are LGHNA and YSLEER. Between the trimmed V and J ends, which lost 1 base and 3 bases, there was a span of 10 bases. The DNA for the CDR3 is TGCGCCAGCAGCCAAGCTGGGGCAGACTACGAGCAGTACTTC. It encodes CASSQAGADYEQYF.

The CDR3 DNA reads TGTGCCAGCAGACCACAGGGTTCCTACGAGCAGTACTTC. Translation: CASRPQGSYEQYF. The chain uses TRBV6-5 and TRBJ2-7; perhaps TRBD1 as D (6 bases). The V and J ends lost 6 bases and 1 base respectively, with 10 bases between them. The germline CDR1 and CDR2 sequences are MNHEY and SVGAGI. This CDR3 is 13 amino acids long.

Turning to this clone: A far larger clone is only one base removed, so a read error is likely. In DNA form, the CDR3 reads TGTGCCAGCAGTGATTCGGCTAGCGGGAGGTACAATGAGCAGTTCTTC. Amino acid sequence: CASSDSASGRYNEQFF. The chain uses TRBV6-4 and TRBJ2-1, with TRBD2 identical over 11 bases. This CDR3 is built from 16 residues. The V and J ends lost 3 bases and 4 bases, in that order; junction bases with no gene match: 5. Germline values: CDR1 MRHNA, CDR2 SNTAGT.

The chain uses TRBV6-1 and TRBJ1-5; possibly TRBD1 for D (6 bases). The CDR3 totals 17 residues. Trimming took off 4 bases at V and 2 bases at J, with 18 bases between the two ends. The germline CDR1 and CDR2 sequences are MNHNS and SASEGT. CDR3 in DNA: TGTGCCAGCAGTGCCCTAGGGGGGGATGGGGGCAATCAGCCCCAGCATTTT. This codes for CASSALGGDGGNQPQHF.

The chain carries TRBV28 and TRBJ1-2; D not certain. The CDR3 is 14 amino acids. Trimming took off 7 bases at V and 8 bases at J, with 20 bases between the two ends. CDR1 is MDHEN, CDR2 SYDVKM, per germline. DNA of the CDR3: TGTGCCAGCAACCCGACCGCAACGGGTGGGGGCTACACCTTC. Its translation: CASNPTATGGGYTF.

This chain uses TRBV10-3 with TRBJ1-2; TRBD1 matches at 9 bases. V dropped 6 bases and J dropped 4; count of bases not matched to a gene: 6. The germline V gene encodes CDR1 ENHRY and CDR2 SYGVKD. The CDR3 totals 14 residues. CDR3 residues: CAISTGGAGYGYTF. The CDR3 coding sequence is TGTGCCATCAGCACAGGGGGCGCAGGCTATGGCTACACCTTC.

V and J are TRBV9 and TRBJ2-3, with 7 bases aligning to TRBD2. Looked up from germline, CDR1 is SGDLS and CDR2 is YYNGEE. This CDR3 spans 14 amino acids. Trimming at V came to 3 bases and at J to 3 bases, leaving 4 bases not matched to a gene. As DNA, the CDR3 is TGTGCCAGCAGCGCCCTGGGAGGGACAGATACGCAGTATTTT. Translated: CASSALGGTDTQYF.

This sequence joins TRBV4-2 and TRBJ1-5, with D tentatively TRBD1 (5 bases). Germline assignment: CDR1 LGHNA and CDR2 YNFKEQ. V dropped 1 base and J dropped 0 bases, with 10 bases sitting between them. The CDR3 extends over 16 amino acids. The CDR3 region is CASSQVDTASNQPQHF. In nucleotides, the CDR3 is TGTGCCAGCAGCCAAGTGGACACCGCTAGCAATCAGCCCCAGCATTTT.

This clone has only a few counts. The genes are TRBV9 and TRBJ1-3; D gene uncertain. The CDR3 is 15 amino acids. CDR1 is SGDLS, CDR2 YYNGEE, per germline. V was cut by 4 bases and J by 4 bases, with 15 bases left in between. CDR3 DNA sequence: TGTGCCAGCAGCCCTAGCCTCGGTCCCGGAAACACCATATATTTT. Amino acid sequence: CASSPSLGPGNTIYF.

The chain links TRBV5-1 to TRBJ2-2; D might be TRBD2 (6 bases). Deletions cut 0 bases from V and 3 bases from J, with 12 bases between. Germline-derived CDR1 and CDR2 are SGHRS and YFSETQ. The CDR3 sequence is 16 residues long. CDR3 sequence reads: CASSLAAGTYTGELFF. The CDR3, as DNA: TGCGCCAGCAGCTTGGCCGCTGGGACTTACACCGGGGAGCTGTTTTTT.

The chain carries TRBV5-1 and TRBJ1-6; TRBD1 is a possible D gene (6 bases). Per the germline V gene, CDR1 is SGHRS and CDR2 is YFSETQ. The CDR3 runs to 14 residues. With 4 bases removed from V and 7 bases from J, the gap between germline ends came to 12 bases. CDR3 protein: CASSQGGENSPLHF. In DNA, the CDR3 is TGCGCCAGCAGCCAAGGGGGGGAGAATTCACCCCTCCACTTT.

The chain has TRBV7-9 and TRBJ2-1; D uncertain. The V end was cut by 1 base, the J end by 10 bases, with 8 bases between. This CDR3 is 12 amino acids long. Per germline, CDR1 SEHNR and CDR2 FQNEAQ (reference sequence). The CDR3 DNA sequence: TGTGCCAGCAGCTTAGGGGTACAGGAGCAGTTCTTC. As protein: CASSLGVQEQFF.

Only a few counts were recorded for this clone. V is TRBV7-9 and J is TRBJ2-2, with a weak D call TRBD1 (5 bases). Germline CDR1 is SEHNR and CDR2 is FQNEAQ (reference sequence). The V and J ends lost 3 bases and 2 bases respectively, with 13 bases between them. The CDR3 has 16 amino acids. CDR3 nucleotides: TGTGCCAGCAGCTTTATGCAGGGTCTAAACACCGGGGAGCTGTTTTTT. Translation: CASSFMQGLNTGELFF. The full variable domain, with the rest looked up from reference TRBV7-9 and TRBJ2-2, is DTGVSQNPRHKITKRGQNVTFRCDPISEHNRLYWYRQTLGQGPEFLTYFQNEAQLEKSRLLSDRFSAERPKGSFSTLEIQRTEQGDSAMYLCASSFMQGLNTGELFFGEGSRLTVL.

In this sample, this clone turned up a few times. The chain is built from TRBV6-5 and TRBJ1-4; 10 bases fit TRBD1. This CDR3 comprises 12 residues. Trimming cost V 10 bases and J 6 bases; bases outside gene matches: 2. Germline CDR1 reads MNHEY; CDR2 reads SVGAGI. In DNA, the CDR3 is TGTGCCACCGGACAGGGGGATGAAAAACTGTTTTTT. Translating gives CATGQGDEKLFF.

The J gene is TRBJ2-7, the V gene TRBV13, with D maybe TRBD2 (6 bases). The V end lost 1 base, the J end lost 2 bases, and 12 bases lay between the germline ends. Germline lookup yields CDR1 PRHDT and CDR2 FYEKMQ (reference sequence). This CDR3 is 15 amino acids long. In DNA form, the CDR3 reads TGTGCCAGCAGCTTAGCGGAGGGAGCAGCCTACGAGCAGTACTTC. It codes for CASSLAEGAAYEQYF.

The J gene is TRBJ1-3, the V gene TRBV11-2; D is unclear. The CDR3 contains 16 residues. V lost 3 bases and J 0 bases, leaving 12 bases between the germline ends. Germline CDR1 is SGHAT and CDR2 is FQNNGV. The CDR3 region has the DNA TGTGCCAGCAGCTTGGTGTCACTCGGCTCTGGAAACACCATATATTTT. Encoded protein: CASSLVSLGSGNTIYF.

The chain employs TRBV5-3 and TRBJ1-1; tentatively, D is TRBD1 (5 bases). TRBV5-3 is given ORF status, its function remaining uncertain. Trimming took off 0 bases at V and 0 bases at J, with 15 bases between the two ends. CDR3 length: 17 residues. The CDR3 sequence is CARSLGRPGVMNTEAFF. Here the CDR3 DNA reads TGTGCCAGAAGCTTGGGAAGGCCGGGGGTTATGAACACTGAAGCTTTCTTT.

The chain recombines TRBV5-6 with TRBJ2-5; possible D gene TRBD2, 5 bases. The germline V gene encodes CDR1 SGHDT and CDR2 YYEEEE. The CDR3 spans 11 residues. The V and J ends lost 4 bases and 7 bases respectively, with 8 bases between them. The CDR3 region has the DNA TGTGCCAGCAGCGTAGAGGGGACCCAGTACTTC. Protein product: CASSVEGTQYF. The full variable domain, completed using reference TRBV5-6 and TRBJ2-5, is DAGVTQSPTHLIKTRGQQVTLRCSPKSGHDTVSWYQQALGQGPQFIFQYYEEEERQRGNFPDRFSGHQFPNYSSELNVNALLLGDSALYLCASSVEGTQYFGPGTRLLVL.

This CDR3 reads CASTWGQGAGQPQHF. The CDR3 DNA follows: TGTGCCAGTACCTGGGGGCAGGGGGCTGGGCAGCCCCAGCATTTT. The chain couples TRBV19 to TRBJ1-5; 8 bases are a match to TRBD1. There are 15 residues in the CDR3. J was trimmed by 7 bases and V by 7 bases; bases with no gene match: 12. The V gene's germline CDR1 is LNHDA and CDR2 SQIVND (reference sequence).